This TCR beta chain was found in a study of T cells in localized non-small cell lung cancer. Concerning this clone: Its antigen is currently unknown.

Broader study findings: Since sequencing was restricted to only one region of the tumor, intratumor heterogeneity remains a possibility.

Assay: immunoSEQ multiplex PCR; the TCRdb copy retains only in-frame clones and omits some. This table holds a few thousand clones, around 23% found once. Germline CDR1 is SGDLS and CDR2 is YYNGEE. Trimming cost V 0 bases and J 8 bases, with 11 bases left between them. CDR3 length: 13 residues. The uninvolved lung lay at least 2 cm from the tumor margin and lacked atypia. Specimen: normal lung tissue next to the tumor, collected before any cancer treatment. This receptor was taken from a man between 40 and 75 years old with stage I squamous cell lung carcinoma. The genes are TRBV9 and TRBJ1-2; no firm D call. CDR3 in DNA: TGTGCCAGCAGCGTAGATGGCGGAGGGGGCTACACCTTC. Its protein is CASSVDGGGGYTF.